A few counts support the clone carrying this T cell receptor (beta chain). Per the original data handling: The authors estimated nucleated cell counts from reference gene primer amplification. Generated by immunoSEQ multiplex PCR, the TCRdb table keeps only in-frame clones and is missing some. The V and J calls and clone size are taken from that table; D and trimming were inferred from the DNA. The data show more than 150,000 clones, with 94% seen just once and roughly 0.76% held by the top ten. Those enrolled in Seattle joined during active infection and were followed longitudinally afterward. The data belong to a study of blood T cell repertoires in COVID-19. For the study at large: The United States, Italy and Spain were the sources of the acute and convalescent COVID-19 samples. Nucleic acid was either cDNA or gDNA, and it came from T cells, B-cell-depleted T cells, or PBMCs.

Germline CDR1 reads SGHTA; CDR2 reads FQGTGA. J gave up 3 bases and V 5 bases, and 6 bases lay outside the gene matches. The CDR3 has 16 amino acids. Sequenced sample: peripheral blood. The chain is built from TRBV7-3 and TRBJ2-2; 10 bases agree with TRBD1. The sequence was collected from a man younger than 45 with COVID-19, enrolled during active disease. In DNA form, the CDR3 reads TGTGCCAGCAGCCTTCCGGGACAGGGGCACACCGGGGAGCTGTTTTTT. Translation gives CASSLPGQGHTGELFF.